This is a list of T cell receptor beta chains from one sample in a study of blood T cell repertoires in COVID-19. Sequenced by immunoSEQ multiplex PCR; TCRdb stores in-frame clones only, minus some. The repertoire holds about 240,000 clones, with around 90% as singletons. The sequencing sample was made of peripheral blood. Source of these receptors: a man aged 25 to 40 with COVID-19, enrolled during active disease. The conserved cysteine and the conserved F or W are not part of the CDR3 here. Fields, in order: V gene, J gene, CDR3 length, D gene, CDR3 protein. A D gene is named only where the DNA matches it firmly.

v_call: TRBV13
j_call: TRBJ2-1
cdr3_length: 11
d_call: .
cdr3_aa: ASSLDRVNEQF

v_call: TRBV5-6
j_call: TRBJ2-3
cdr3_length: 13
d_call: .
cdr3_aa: ASSLGQNSADTQY

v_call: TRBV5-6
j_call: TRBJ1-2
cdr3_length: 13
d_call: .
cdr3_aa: ASSLEWGAGYGYT

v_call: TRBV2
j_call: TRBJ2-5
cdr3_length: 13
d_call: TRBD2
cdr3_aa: ASSVLTGGRETQY

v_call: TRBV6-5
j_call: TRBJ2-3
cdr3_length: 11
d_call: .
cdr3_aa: ATRGGASDTQY

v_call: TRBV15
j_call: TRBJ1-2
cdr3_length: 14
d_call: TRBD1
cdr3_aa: ATSRVEDRGQGGYT

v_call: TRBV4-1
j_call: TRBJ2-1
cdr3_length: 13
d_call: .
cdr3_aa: ASRSLGASYNEQF

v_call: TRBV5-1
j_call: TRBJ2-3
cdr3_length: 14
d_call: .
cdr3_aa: ASSLARGSSTDTQY

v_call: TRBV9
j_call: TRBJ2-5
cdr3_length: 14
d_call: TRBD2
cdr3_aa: ASSLGTSGGQETQY

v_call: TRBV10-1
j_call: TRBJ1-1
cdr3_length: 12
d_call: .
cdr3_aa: ASSVSRGNTEAF

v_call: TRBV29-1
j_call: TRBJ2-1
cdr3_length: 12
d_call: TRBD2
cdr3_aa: SVVTSGGLNEQF

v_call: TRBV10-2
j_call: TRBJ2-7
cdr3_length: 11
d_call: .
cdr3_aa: ASSVRDIHEQY

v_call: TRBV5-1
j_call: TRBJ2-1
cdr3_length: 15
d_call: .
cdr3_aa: ASSLNRISSSYNEQF

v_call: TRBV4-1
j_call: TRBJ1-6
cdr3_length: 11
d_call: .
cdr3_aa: ASSTVYNSPLH

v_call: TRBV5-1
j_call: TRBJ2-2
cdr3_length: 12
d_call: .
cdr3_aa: ASSPQLEGGELF

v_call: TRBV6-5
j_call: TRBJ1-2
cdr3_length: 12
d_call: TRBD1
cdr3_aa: ASSYGGQGIGYT

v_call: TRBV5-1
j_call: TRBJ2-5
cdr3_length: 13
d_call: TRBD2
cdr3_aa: ASSLALAGQETQY

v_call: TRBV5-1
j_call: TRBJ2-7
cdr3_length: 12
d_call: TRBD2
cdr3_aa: ASSEAGSSYEQY

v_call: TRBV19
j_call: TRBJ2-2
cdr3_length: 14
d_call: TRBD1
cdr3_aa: ASSRRGTGGSSELF

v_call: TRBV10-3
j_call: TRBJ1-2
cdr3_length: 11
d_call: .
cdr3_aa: AISLSGVHGYT

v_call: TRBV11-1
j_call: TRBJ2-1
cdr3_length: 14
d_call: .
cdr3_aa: ASSPQGPSPYNEQF

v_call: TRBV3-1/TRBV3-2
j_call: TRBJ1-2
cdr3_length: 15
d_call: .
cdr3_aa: ASSLKVRLRIDYGYT

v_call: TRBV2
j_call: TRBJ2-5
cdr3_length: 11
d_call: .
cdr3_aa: ASGRDFQETQY

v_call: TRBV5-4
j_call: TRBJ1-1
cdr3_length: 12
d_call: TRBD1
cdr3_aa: ASSLDRGHTEAF

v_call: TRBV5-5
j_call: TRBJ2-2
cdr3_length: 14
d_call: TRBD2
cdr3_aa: ASSLRLASNTGELF

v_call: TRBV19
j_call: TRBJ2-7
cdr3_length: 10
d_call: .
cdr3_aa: ASSMGHGEQY

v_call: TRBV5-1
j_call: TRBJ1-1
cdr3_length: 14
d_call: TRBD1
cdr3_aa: ASSLGTGVVDTEAF

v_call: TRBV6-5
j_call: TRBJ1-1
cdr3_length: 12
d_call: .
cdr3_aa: ASSLGHLNTEAF

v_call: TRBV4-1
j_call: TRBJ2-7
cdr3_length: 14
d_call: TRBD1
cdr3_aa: ASSQVLGTASYEQY

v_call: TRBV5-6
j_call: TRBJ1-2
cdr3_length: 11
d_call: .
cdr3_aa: ASSARQVDGYT

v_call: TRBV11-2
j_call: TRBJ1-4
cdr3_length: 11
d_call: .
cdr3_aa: ASSPEQGGKLF

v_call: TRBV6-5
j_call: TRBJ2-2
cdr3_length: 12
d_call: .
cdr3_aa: ASSYGSGTGELF

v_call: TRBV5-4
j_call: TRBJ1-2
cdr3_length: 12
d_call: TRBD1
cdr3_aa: ASSLVATGGGYT

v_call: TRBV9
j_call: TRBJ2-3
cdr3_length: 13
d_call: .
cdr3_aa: ASSVAGASTDTQY

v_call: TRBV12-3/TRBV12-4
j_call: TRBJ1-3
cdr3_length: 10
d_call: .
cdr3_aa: ASSLSPQGVD

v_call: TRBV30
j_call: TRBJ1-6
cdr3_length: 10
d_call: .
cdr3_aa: AWSVLDSPLH

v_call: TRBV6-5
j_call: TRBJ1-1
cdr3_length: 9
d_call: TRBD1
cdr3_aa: ASREDRRAF

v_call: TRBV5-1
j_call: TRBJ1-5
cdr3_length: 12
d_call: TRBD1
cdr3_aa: ASSLGDRGQPQH

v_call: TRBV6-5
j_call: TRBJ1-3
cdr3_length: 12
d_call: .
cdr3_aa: ASSPSVRGNTIY